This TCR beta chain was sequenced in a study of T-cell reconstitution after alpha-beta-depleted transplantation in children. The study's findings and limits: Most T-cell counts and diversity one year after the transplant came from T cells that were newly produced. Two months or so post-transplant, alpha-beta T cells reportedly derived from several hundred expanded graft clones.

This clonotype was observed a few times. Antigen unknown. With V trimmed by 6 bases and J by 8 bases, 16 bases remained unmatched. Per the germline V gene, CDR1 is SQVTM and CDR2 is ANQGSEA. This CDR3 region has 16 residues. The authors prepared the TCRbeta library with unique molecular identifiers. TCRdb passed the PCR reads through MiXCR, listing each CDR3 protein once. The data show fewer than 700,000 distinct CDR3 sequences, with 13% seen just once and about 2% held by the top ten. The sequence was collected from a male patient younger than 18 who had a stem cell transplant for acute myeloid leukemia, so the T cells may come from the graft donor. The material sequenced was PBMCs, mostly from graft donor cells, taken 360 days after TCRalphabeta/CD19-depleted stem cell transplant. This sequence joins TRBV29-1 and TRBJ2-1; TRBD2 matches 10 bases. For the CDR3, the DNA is TGCAGCGTCCAAGCGGCTAGCGGGAGAAGACACGATGAGCAGTTCTTC. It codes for CSVQAASGRRHDEQFF.